The clone carrying this T cell receptor (beta chain) was counted once. Assay: immunoSEQ multiplex PCR; the TCRdb copy retains only in-frame clones and omits some. This table has under 200,000 clones, roughly 80% appearing once. The data derive from a study of blood T cell repertoires in COVID-19. Study-level background: From the United States, Italy and Spain came samples of acute and convalescent COVID-19.

The CDR3 is 15 residues long. Per germline, CDR1 KGHDR and CDR2 SFDVKD. V was clipped by 4 bases and J by 4 bases; unmatched bases: 4. This TCR was sampled from a human donor in a cohort sampled during active COVID-19. The source material was peripheral blood. The chain combines TRBV24-1 with TRBJ2-5; TRBD1 aligns across 11 bases. For the CDR3, the DNA is TGTGCCACCAGTGACCCCGGGACAGGGGGAGAGACCCAGTACTTC. Translation: CATSDPGTGGETQYF.